Below, one T cell receptor (beta chain) is given with its context. What it binds is not known. Every sample had a minimum of 6 million PBMCs isolated. With a J-beta primer mix and a sample-barcoded 5' primer, a second PCR ran about 7 to 11 cycles. A single record per CDR3 protein comes from TCRdb applying MiXCR to the 5' RACE reads. This table holds 2 million or so distinct CDR3 sequences, just under 50% found once. This CDR3 is built from 14 residues. The record originates from a study of blood T cells in healthy people across ages. As for the study in general: Capture via template switching afforded approximately one barcoded beta molecule per two T cells.

Findings of the study overall: PBMCs were not sorted, which prevented a conclusive comparison of naive versus antigen-experienced cells. There were more naive CD4+ cells and higher diversity in long-lived donors than in aged donors.

The rearrangement links TRBV12-3 or TRBV12-4 to TRBJ2-5; 9 nucleotides match TRBD1. The J call may be faulty, since TRBJ2-7 better matches the DNA end. Sequenced material: blood. The receptor comes from a woman aged 40 to 50 in good health. In DNA form, the CDR3 reads TGTGCCAGCAGGGGACAGGGAGGCGACCACGAGCAGTACTTC. This codes for CASRGQGGDHEQYF.